Each of the 25 T cell receptor beta chains below was sequenced from the same sample in a study of cytomegalovirus exposure and HLA in healthy donors. The PCR used 60 Vbeta and 13 Jbeta primers. The data were produced by immunoSEQ multiplex PCR, yet TCRdb's version contains in-frame clones alone and is incomplete. This sample has 100,000 or so clones; roughly three quarters occur once, and the top ten carry roughly 3.2%. Input material: PBMCs. All receptors come from a man between 25 and 39 years old in good health and CMV-seronegative.

V is TRBV14 and J is TRBJ2-5; TRBD2 aligns across 8 bases. CDR1 and CDR2 from the germline V gene are SGHDN and FVKESK. With V trimmed by 0 bases and J by 7 bases, 10 bases remained unmatched. The CDR3 contains 16 residues. CDR3 sequence: CASSQDLSGRGRTQYF. The CDR3 DNA reads as TGTGCCAGCAGCCAAGATCTAAGCGGGAGAGGCAGGACCCAGTACTTC. The variable domain in full, completed from reference TRBV14 and TRBJ2-5, reads EAGVTQFPSHSVIEKGQTVTLRCDPISGHDNLYWYRRVMGKEIKFLLHFVKESKQDESGMPNNRFLAERTGGTYSTLKVQPAELEDSGVYFCASSQDLSGRGRTQYFGPGTRLLVL.

V usage is TRBV25-1 and J usage is TRBJ2-3; 12 positions agree with TRBD1. The CDR3 sequence is 15 residues long. With 3 bases clipped from V and 6 bases from J, the junction kept 4 bases outside the gene matches. Germline V gene sequence: CDR1 MGHDK, CDR2 SYGVNS. The CDR3 sequence: CASSEGTGGADTQYF. The CDR3, as DNA: TGTGCCAGCAGTGAGGGGACAGGGGGCGCCGATACGCAGTATTTT.

The chain combines TRBV28 with TRBJ2-7, with D possibly being TRBD1 (6 bases). CDR1 MDHEN and CDR2 SYDVKM come from the germline V gene. Between the trimmed V and J ends, which lost 6 bases and 6 bases, there was a span of 24 bases. CDR3 length equals 16 residues. This CDR3 is CASSDPRGQLKGEQYF. CDR3 nucleotides: TGTGCCAGCAGCGACCCGCGAGGACAGCTCAAAGGCGAGCAGTACTTC.

The V call is TRBV6-5, the J call TRBJ2-7, with D possibly being TRBD2 (6 bases). In germline, CDR1 is MNHEY, CDR2 SVGAGI. This CDR3 comprises 13 residues. With 5 bases removed from V and 4 bases from J, the gap between germline ends came to 12 bases. CDR3 coding DNA: TGTGCCAGCAGTCGCCGGAGGGGATACGAGCAGTACTTC. It codes for CASSRRRGYEQYF.

The chain has TRBV6-1 and TRBJ2-7, with D possibly being TRBD2 (6 bases). The CDR3 spans 15 residues. CDR1 and CDR2 from the germline V gene are MNHNS and SASEGT. Trimming removed 7 bases at V and 2 bases at J, with 18 bases between. CDR3 protein: CASNPYGGKTYEQYF. DNA for the CDR3: TGTGCCAGCAACCCGTATGGCGGGAAAACCTACGAGCAGTACTTC.

In this sample, this clone turned up a few times. V and J are TRBV29-1 and TRBJ2-1, with TRBD1 matching over 7 bases. Germline trimming cut 7 bases from V and 3 bases from J; bases unmatched to any gene: 9. CDR3 size: 14 residues. The germline gives CDR1 SQVTM, CDR2 ANQGSEA. CDR3 residues: CSGKGDRVYNEQFF. CDR3 DNA: TGCAGCGGCAAGGGAGACAGGGTCTACAATGAGCAGTTCTTC.

The V gene is TRBV10-1, the J gene TRBJ2-2; 8 positions match TRBD1. The CDR3 runs to 15 residues. The V gene's germline CDR1 is WNHNN and CDR2 SYGVQD (reference sequence). V trimming: 7 bases; J trimming: 7 bases; junction bases outside the gene matches: 11. This chain's CDR3 is CASTSDRGKGGELFF. In DNA, the CDR3 is TGCGCCAGCACATCAGACAGGGGAAAAGGCGGGGAGCTGTTTTTT.

This clone was seen a handful of times. The V and J genes are TRBV7-3 and TRBJ1-1; 7 positions agree with TRBD1. The V gene end was trimmed by 5 bases and the J gene end by 1 base; junction bases not matched to a gene: 4. Germline CDR1 reads SGHTA; CDR2 reads FQGTGA. The length of the CDR3 is 14 residues. DNA for the CDR3: TGTGCCAGCAGCCCTGGACAGGAGAACACTGAAGCTTTCTTT. It specifies CASSPGQENTEAFF.

The chain links TRBV6-4 to TRBJ2-3; D is unclear. The CDR3 is 13 residues long. Germline-derived CDR1 and CDR2 are MRHNA and SNTAGT. V dropped 5 bases and J dropped 0 bases, with 6 bases sitting between them. The chain's CDR3 is CASSRESTDTQYF. CDR3 nucleotide sequence: TGTGCCAGCAGTCGAGAGAGCACAGATACGCAGTATTTT.

The chain combines TRBV11-3 with TRBJ2-2, with D maybe TRBD2 (5 bases). The CDR3 consists of 13 residues. The V gene lost 1 base and the J gene lost 11 bases, with 11 bases spanning the gap. Per germline, CDR1 SGHNT and CDR2 YENEEA. The CDR3 nucleotides are TGTGCCAGCAGCTTAGTTTCGGGAAGAGAGCTGTTTTTT. It specifies CASSLVSGRELFF.

The genes are TRBV28 and TRBJ1-1; 7 bases match TRBD1. J lost 0 bases, V lost 5 bases, and 6 bases had no gene match. CDR3 length: 15 amino acids. From germline, CDR1 is MDHEN and CDR2 SYDVKM. The CDR3 nucleotides are TGTGCCAGCAGTCCCCAGACAGGGATGAACACTGAAGCTTTCTTT. Its translation: CASSPQTGMNTEAFF.

The chain couples TRBV9 to TRBJ2-7, with D perhaps matching TRBD1 (6 bases). The CDR3 spans 16 residues. Trimming stripped 2 bases from V and 1 base from J, with 16 bases between. Per germline, CDR1 SGDLS and CDR2 YYNGEE. The CDR3, as DNA: TGTGCCAGCAGCGTCGGACCCGGGACACCTTCCTACGAGCAGTACTTC. It is translated as CASSVGPGTPSYEQYF.

To note about this clone: One end of the junction fails to match germline, which may point to a read error. This same CDR3 is encoded by further DNA sequences in the sample. The V and J genes are TRBV25-1 and TRBJ2-3, with 7 positions matching TRBD1. The CDR3 has 15 residues. CDR1 and CDR2 (germline): MGHDK, SYGVNS. The CDR3 region is CASSEFPRDRGTQYF. The CDR3, as DNA: TGTGCCAGTAGTGAATTCCCACGGGACAGAGGTACGCAGTATTTT.

In this sample, this clone turned up a few times. V usage is TRBV9 and J usage is TRBJ2-1; 13 nucleotides agree with TRBD2. J was trimmed by 8 bases and V by 3 bases; bases with no gene match: 5. CDR1 is SGDLS, CDR2 YYNGEE, per germline. The CDR3 extends over 15 amino acids. The DNA of the CDR3 is TGTGCCAGCAGCGGGACTAGCGGGAGAAATCATGAGCAGTTCTTC. This translates into CASSGTSGRNHEQFF.

The chain is built from TRBV5-6 and TRBJ2-3; TRBD1 aligns across 7 bases. V lost 3 bases, J lost 8 bases, and 6 bases stayed unmatched. This CDR3 has 13 amino acids. Germline V gene data show CDR1 as SGHDT and CDR2 as YYEEEE. CDR3 DNA: TGTGCCAGCAGCTCAAGGGGGCTCGGTACGCAGTATTTT. It encodes CASSSRGLGTQYF.

The chain employs TRBV10-1 and TRBJ2-1; weak D call: TRBD2 (6 bases). The CDR3 has 13 residues. Trimming shortened V by 6 bases and J by 0 bases, and 6 bases separated the two germline ends. The germline V gene encodes CDR1 WNHNN and CDR2 SYGVQD (reference sequence). The DNA for the CDR3 is TGCGCCAGCAGCGGGAGCTCCTACAATGAGCAGTTCTTC. Its protein product is CASSGSSYNEQFF.

In DNA, the CDR3 is TGTGCCACCAGCAGAGCTCGGACAGGGGGTAACTATGGCTACACCTTC. It translates to CATSRARTGGNYGYTF. The chain recombines TRBV15 with TRBJ1-2, with 10 bases that match TRBD1. CDR3 length: 16 residues. CDR1 is LNHNV and CDR2 is YYDKDF in the germline V gene (reference sequence). The J segment lost 1 base and the V segment lost 1 base, leaving 3 bases of the junction unmatched.

The rearrangement links TRBV2 to TRBJ2-2, with a tentative D call TRBD2 (6 bases). Germline values: CDR1 SNHLY, CDR2 FYNNEI. The CDR3 is 15 residues long. The V and J ends lost 6 bases and 3 bases respectively, with 14 bases between them. CDR3 in amino acids: CASRPIGGDTGELFF. The DNA for the CDR3 is TGTGCCAGCAGACCGATTGGAGGGGACACCGGGGAGCTGTTTTTT.

The rearrangement links TRBV2 to TRBJ2-1; 7 bases line up with TRBD1. CDR1 is SNHLY and CDR2 is FYNNEI in the germline V gene. The CDR3 runs 13 residues. V lost 4 bases, J lost 6 bases, and 3 bases stayed unmatched. CDR3 in amino acids: CASSGGTVNEQFF. Here the CDR3 DNA reads TGTGCCAGCAGTGGAGGGACAGTCAATGAGCAGTTCTTC.

The chain combines TRBV11-3 with TRBJ2-7; 7 bases line up with TRBD1. Germline loops: CDR1 SGHNT, CDR2 YENEEA. The CDR3 loop spans 18 amino acids. V trimming: 0 bases; J trimming: 5 bases; junction bases outside the gene matches: 16. CDR3 sequence (DNA): TGTGCCAGCAGCTTAGATTTAATGGGATCGACAGGGAACCACGAGCAGTACTTC. It yields the protein CASSLDLMGSTGNHEQYF.

The CDR3, as DNA: TGCGCCAGCAGCCAAGAGAGATTTGGAAACACCATATATTTT. Its translation is CASSQERFGNTIYF. This chain joins TRBV4-3 and TRBJ1-3; D gene uncertain. V lost 0 bases and J lost 3, with 6 bases in between. The germline V gene has CDR1 LGHNA and CDR2 YSLEER. The CDR3 extends over 14 amino acids.

The table lists this clone with a few counts. The genes are TRBV28 and TRBJ2-1, with D possibly TRBD1 on 5 matching bases. The CDR3 is made up of 12 amino acids. V was trimmed by 1 base and J by 10 bases, leaving 8 bases between them. The germline V gene encodes CDR1 MDHEN and CDR2 SYDVKM. The CDR3 sequence is CASSLSDREQFF. DNA for the CDR3: TGTGCCAGCAGTTTATCAGACAGAGAGCAGTTCTTC.

This clone has only a few counts. The rearrangement joins TRBV5-6 to TRBJ2-4, with 8 bases aligning to TRBD1. CDR1 and CDR2 from the germline V gene are SGHDT and YYEEEE. This CDR3 has 14 residues. Trimming removed 0 bases from V and 16 bases from J; junction bases left unmatched: 12. The CDR3 sequence is CASSLEGQDPVFYF. In nucleotides, the CDR3 is TGTGCCAGCAGCTTGGAGGGACAGGATCCGGTTTTTTACTTC.

In its sample, this clone was seen a few times. V gene TRBV6-6 combines with J gene TRBJ2-1; the D gene is possibly TRBD2 (6 bases). The length of the CDR3 is 14 residues. CDR1 and CDR2 from the germline V gene are MNHNY and SVGAGI (reference sequence). Trimming pared 2 bases from V and 7 bases from J, leaving 12 bases between. The CDR3 protein is CASSYMGGKNEQFF. The CDR3 nucleotides read TGTGCCAGCAGTTACATGGGGGGAAAGAATGAGCAGTTCTTC.

The chain is built from TRBV5-5 and TRBJ2-1; 9 nucleotides match TRBD2. V was clipped by 1 base and J by 6 bases; unmatched bases: 2. Germline V lookup: CDR1 SGHKS, CDR2 YYEKEE (reference sequence). The CDR3 has 14 amino acids. CDR3 residues: CASSLFSGSNEQFF. For the CDR3, the DNA is TGTGCCAGCAGCTTGTTTAGCGGGAGCAATGAGCAGTTCTTC.